The 12 T cell receptor beta chains below all came from one sample that was sequenced in a study of neoadjuvant nivolumab and ipilimumab in lung cancer. Using immunoSEQ multiplex PCR, the repertoire was profiled, and TCRdb retains in-frame clones only, with some absent. The table shows over 25,000 clones, with about 80% occurring only once. The source was tumor tissue, collected after neoadjuvant nivolumab, alone or with ipilimumab, at or shortly before surgery. These receptors were collected from an adult with non-small cell lung cancer.

V usage is TRBV5-4 and J usage is TRBJ2-3; D may be TRBD2 (7 bases). This CDR3 contains 14 residues. Germline V gene lookup returns CDR1 SGHNT and CDR2 YYREEE (reference sequence). V shed 3 bases and J shed 2 bases, with 10 bases lying between them. CDR3 in amino acids: CASSWGGATDTQYF. The CDR3, as DNA: TGTGCCAGCAGCTGGGGGGGGGCCACAGATACGCAGTATTTT.

In its sample, this clone was seen once. V usage is TRBV19 and J usage is TRBJ1-1, with a tentative D call TRBD1 (5 bases). The CDR3 consists of 16 residues. Trimming shortened V by 3 bases and J by 1 base, and 15 bases separated the two germline ends. Per the germline V gene, CDR1 is LNHDA and CDR2 is SQIVND (reference sequence). The CDR3 DNA is TGTGCCAGTAGTATTTTCGAGGGGCGCGCGAACACTGAAGCTTTCTTT. This translates into CASSIFEGRANTEAFF.

This chain links TRBV29-1 with TRBJ2-7; 8 bases map to TRBD1. V shed 5 bases, J shed 6 bases, and the junction held 6 bases outside the gene matches. This CDR3 spans 12 amino acids. Germline CDR1 and CDR2: SQVTM and ANQGSEA. The CDR3, as DNA: TGCAGCGTTAGGACAGGGACAGGCGAGCAGTACTTC. This codes for CSVRTGTGEQYF.

V gene TRBV19 combines with J gene TRBJ2-7; no reliable D call. This CDR3 is 11 amino acids long. Trimming stripped 5 bases from V and 3 bases from J, with 5 bases between. The V gene's germline CDR1 is LNHDA and CDR2 SQIVND (reference sequence). The CDR3 loop is CASSRGYEQYF. Written as DNA, the CDR3 is TGTGCCAGTAGTCGCGGCTACGAGCAGTACTTC.

The V and J genes are TRBV9 and TRBJ1-1, with 9 bases matching TRBD1. J was trimmed by 11 bases and V by 4 bases; bases with no gene match: 6. The V gene's germline CDR1 is SGDLS and CDR2 YYNGEE. The CDR3 sequence is 12 residues long. CDR3 in DNA: TGTGCCAGCAGCTCCCGGACAGGGGTTGCTTTCTTT. Its translation: CASSSRTGVAFF.

This chain uses TRBV29-1 with TRBJ1-2, with 7 positions matching TRBD1. Trimming took 3 bases from V and 4 from J; bases not matched to a gene: 17. CDR1 and CDR2 (germline): SQVTM, ANQGSEA. CDR3 length: 17 residues. CDR3 region: CSVDSGQTKKAAYGYTF. DNA of the CDR3: TGCAGCGTTGATTCGGGACAGACAAAAAAAGCGGCCTATGGCTACACCTTC. The complete variable domain, with remaining parts taken from reference TRBV29-1 and TRBJ1-2, reads SAVISQKPSRDICQRGTSLTIQCQVDSQVTMMFWYRQQPGQSLTLIATANQGSEATYESGFVIDKFPISRPNLTFSTLTVSNMSPEDSSIYLCSVDSGQTKKAAYGYTFGSGTRLTVV.

This clone was seen only a few times. V usage is TRBV5-5 and J usage is TRBJ1-3; TRBD1 agrees at 8 bases. V dropped 4 bases and J dropped 9; count of bases not matched to a gene: 6. This CDR3 is 13 amino acids long. The germline V gene has CDR1 SGHKS and CDR2 YYEKEE (reference sequence). In nucleotides, the CDR3 is TGTGCCAGCAGCCCGGGACAGGCAGGCACCATATATTTT. It encodes CASSPGQAGTIYF.

This rearrangement joins TRBV10-3 to TRBJ1-6; the D gene is possibly TRBD1 (6 bases). The V gene lost 6 bases and the J gene lost 0 bases, with 15 bases spanning the gap. This CDR3 has 17 residues. CDR1 is ENHRY, CDR2 SYGVKD, per germline. The DNA of the CDR3 is TGTGCCATCAGGCAGGGGCTCGGCTCCTCCTATAATTCACCCCTCCACTTT. It codes for CAIRQGLGSSYNSPLHF.

The chain links TRBV11-2 to TRBJ2-7; D unresolved. The germline gives CDR1 SGHAT, CDR2 FQNNGV. The CDR3 is 14 amino acids. V was cut by 5 bases and J by 4 bases, with 15 bases left in between. CDR3 residues: CASSPPASLYEQYF. Written as DNA, the CDR3 is TGTGCCAGCAGCCCCCCGGCGAGTCTTTACGAGCAGTACTTC.

The CDR3 reads CASSQDPQGAGGYTF. The CDR3 coding sequence is TGCGCCAGCAGCCAAGACCCCCAGGGGGCGGGCGGCTACACCTTC. This chain links TRBV4-3 with TRBJ1-2; 8 bases fit TRBD1. The V and J ends lost 0 bases and 8 bases, in that order; junction bases with no gene match: 8. The CDR3 extends over 15 amino acids. The V gene's germline CDR1 is LGHNA and CDR2 YSLEER.

The chain joins TRBV6-1 to TRBJ2-7; perhaps TRBD1 as D (6 bases). V shed 3 bases and J shed 3 bases, with 12 bases lying between them. The CDR3 is 14 residues long. CDR1 and CDR2 from the germline V gene are MNHNS and SASEGT. The CDR3 nucleotides read TGTGCCAGCAGTGAGGGGGCGTCCCTCTACGAGCAGTACTTC. Translation: CASSEGASLYEQYF.

CDR3: CASSYSDRGGSPLHF. CDR3 DNA sequence: TGTGCCAGCAGTTACTCCGACAGGGGTGGATCACCCCTCCACTTT. The rearrangement uses TRBV6-6 and TRBJ1-6, with 8 bases identical to TRBD1. V shed 0 bases and J 10 bases; nucleotides not matched to a gene: 5. Germline CDR1 reads MNHNY; CDR2 reads SVGAGI (reference sequence). The CDR3 sequence is 15 residues long.